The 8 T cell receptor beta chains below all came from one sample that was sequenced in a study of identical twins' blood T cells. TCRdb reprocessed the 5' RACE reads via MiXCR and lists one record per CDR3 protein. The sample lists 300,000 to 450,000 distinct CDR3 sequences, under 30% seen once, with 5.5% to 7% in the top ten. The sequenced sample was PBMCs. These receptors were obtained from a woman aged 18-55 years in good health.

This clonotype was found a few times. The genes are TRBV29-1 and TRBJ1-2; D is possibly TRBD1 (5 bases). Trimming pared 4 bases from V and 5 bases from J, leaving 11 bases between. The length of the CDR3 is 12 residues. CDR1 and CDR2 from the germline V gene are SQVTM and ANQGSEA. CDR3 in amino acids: CSVGQGRYGYTF. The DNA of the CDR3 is TGCAGCGTTGGCCAGGGTCGGTATGGCTACACCTTC.

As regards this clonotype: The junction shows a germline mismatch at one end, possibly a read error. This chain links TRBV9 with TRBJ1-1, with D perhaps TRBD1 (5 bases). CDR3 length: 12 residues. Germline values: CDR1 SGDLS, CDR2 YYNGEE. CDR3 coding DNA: TGTGTCAGCAGCGTAGGGGTCAGTGAAGCTTTCTTT. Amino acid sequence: CVSSVGVSEAFF.

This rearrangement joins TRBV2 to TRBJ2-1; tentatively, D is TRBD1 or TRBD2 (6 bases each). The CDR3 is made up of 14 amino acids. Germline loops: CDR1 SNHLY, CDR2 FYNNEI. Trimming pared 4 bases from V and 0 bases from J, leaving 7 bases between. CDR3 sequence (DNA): TGTGCCAGCAGTGGGGGGGCCTCCTACAATGAGCAGTTCTTC. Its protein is CASSGGASYNEQFF.

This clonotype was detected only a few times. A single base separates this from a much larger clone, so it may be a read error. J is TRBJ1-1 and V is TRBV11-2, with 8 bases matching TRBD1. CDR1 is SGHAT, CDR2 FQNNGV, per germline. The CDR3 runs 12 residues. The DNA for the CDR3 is TGTGCCAGCAAAAGTGGGACAGGAGAAGCTCTCTTT. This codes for CASKSGTGEALF.

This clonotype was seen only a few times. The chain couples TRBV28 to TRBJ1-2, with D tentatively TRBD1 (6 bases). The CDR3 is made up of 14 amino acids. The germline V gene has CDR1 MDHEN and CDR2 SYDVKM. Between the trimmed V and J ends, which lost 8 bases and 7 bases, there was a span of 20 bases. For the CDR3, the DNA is TGTGCCAGCGGAAGAGGGGGTTCCGGAGTTGGCTACACCTTC. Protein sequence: CASGRGGSGVGYTF.

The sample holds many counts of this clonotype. The DNA for the CDR3 is TGTGCCAGCAGTTATATGGCGGCCGCAACTAATGAAAAACTGTTTTTT. This encodes CASSYMAAATNEKLFF. V gene TRBV6-5 combines with J gene TRBJ1-4; D gene ambiguous. This CDR3 contains 16 residues. Trimming removed 3 bases at V and 0 bases at J, with 11 bases between. Germline V lookup: CDR1 MNHEY, CDR2 SVGAGI.

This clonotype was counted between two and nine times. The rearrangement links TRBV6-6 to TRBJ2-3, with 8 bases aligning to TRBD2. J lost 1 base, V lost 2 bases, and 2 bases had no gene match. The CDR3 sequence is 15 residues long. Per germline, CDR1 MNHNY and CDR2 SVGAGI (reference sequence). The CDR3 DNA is TGTGCCAGCAGTTACGGGCGGGGGGGCACAGATACGCAGTATTTT. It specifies CASSYGRGGTDTQYF.

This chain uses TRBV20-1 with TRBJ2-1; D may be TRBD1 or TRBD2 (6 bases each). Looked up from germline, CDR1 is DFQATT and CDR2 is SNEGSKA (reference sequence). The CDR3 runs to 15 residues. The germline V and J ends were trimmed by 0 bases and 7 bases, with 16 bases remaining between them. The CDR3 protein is CSAREGGGRRNEQFF. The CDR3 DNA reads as TGCAGTGCTAGAGAAGGAGGGGGGCGACGAAATGAGCAGTTCTTC.